This T cell receptor (beta chain) was recovered during a study of vaccination effects on CD4 cells after COVID-19. Study context: Two-dose BNT162b2 or mRNA-1273 vaccination was given to participants.

The CDR3 is 17 amino acids. Germline V lookup: CDR1 SGHKS, CDR2 YYEKEE (reference sequence). V was clipped by 4 bases and J by 0 bases, with 18 bases between them. Method: immunoSEQ multiplex PCR; TCRdb's copy keeps in-frame clones and lacks some. The data hold 65,000 to 85,000 clones, with 80% observed a single time. Antigen-specific CD4+ T cell clonotypes were called by their expansion after viral peptide-pool culture in ViraFEST. After more than 9 days in culture, the CD4+ T cells were isolated. Neither prior SARS-CoV-2 infection nor positive nucleocapsid antibodies were present in the vaccine recipients. A single count supports this clone. Its antigen remains unidentified. Notes on the study in general: Healthy vaccinees' vaccine-induced clones included only 1 of 255 that recognized common cold coronaviruses.

This TCR was sampled from a human donor who received a COVID-19 vaccine. The chain joins TRBV5-5 to TRBJ2-3; D is ambiguous. The material sequenced was CD4+ T cells from PBMCs cultured with SARS-CoV-2 spike peptides, taken before COVID-19 vaccination. The DNA of the CDR3 is TGTGCCAGCAGCCAACGTGGAGTCGGCGCTAGCACAGATACGCAGTATTTT. The encoded protein is CASSQRGVGASTDTQYF.